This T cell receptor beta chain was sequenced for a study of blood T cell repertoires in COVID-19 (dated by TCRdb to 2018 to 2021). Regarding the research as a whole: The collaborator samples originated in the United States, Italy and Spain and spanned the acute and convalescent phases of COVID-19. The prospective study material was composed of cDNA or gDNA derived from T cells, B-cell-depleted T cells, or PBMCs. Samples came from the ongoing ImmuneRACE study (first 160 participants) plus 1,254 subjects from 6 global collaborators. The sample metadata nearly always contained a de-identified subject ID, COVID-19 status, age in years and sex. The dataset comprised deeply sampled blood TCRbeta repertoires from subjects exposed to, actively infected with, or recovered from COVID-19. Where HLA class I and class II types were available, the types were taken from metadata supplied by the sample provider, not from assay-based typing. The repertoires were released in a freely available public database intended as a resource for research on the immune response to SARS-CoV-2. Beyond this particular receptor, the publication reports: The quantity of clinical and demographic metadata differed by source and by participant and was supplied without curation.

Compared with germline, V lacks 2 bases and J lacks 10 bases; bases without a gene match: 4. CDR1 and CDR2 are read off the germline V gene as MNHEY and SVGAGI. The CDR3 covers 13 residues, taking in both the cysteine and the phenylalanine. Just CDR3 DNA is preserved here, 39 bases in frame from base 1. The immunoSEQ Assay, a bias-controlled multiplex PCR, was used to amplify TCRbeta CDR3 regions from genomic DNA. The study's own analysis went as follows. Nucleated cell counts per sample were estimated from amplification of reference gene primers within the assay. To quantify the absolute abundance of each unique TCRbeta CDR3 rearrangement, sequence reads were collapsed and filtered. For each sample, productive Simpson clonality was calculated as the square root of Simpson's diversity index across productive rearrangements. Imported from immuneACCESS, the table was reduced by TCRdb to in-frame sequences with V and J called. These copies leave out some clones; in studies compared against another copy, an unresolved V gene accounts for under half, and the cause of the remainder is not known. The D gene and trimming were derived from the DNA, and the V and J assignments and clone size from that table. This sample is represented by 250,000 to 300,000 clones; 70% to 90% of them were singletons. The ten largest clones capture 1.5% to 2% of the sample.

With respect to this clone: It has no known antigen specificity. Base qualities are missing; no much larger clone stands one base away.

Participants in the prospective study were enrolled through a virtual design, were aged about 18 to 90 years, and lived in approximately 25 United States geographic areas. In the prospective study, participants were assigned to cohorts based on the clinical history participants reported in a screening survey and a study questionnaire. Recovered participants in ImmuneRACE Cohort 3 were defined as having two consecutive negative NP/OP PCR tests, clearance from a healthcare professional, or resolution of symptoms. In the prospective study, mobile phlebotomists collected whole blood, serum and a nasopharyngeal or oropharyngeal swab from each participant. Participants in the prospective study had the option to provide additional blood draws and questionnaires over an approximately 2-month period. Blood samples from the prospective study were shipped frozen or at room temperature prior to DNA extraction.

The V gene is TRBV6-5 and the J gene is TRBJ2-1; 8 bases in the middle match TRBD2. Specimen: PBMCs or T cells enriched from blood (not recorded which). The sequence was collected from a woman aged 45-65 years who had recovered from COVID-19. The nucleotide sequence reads TGTGCCAGCAGTTACGGGACTAGTGGCGAGCAGTTCTTC. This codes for CASSYGTSGEQFF.